This T cell receptor beta chain derives from a study of shared T cell receptors in the human thymus. V gave up 5 bases and J gave up 9 bases; unmatched junction bases: 15. Germline V gives CDR1 SGHVS, CDR2 FQNEAQ. The CDR3 has 15 residues. Assay: immunoSEQ multiplex PCR; the TCRdb copy retains only in-frame clones and omits some. The sample holds about 730,000 clones, over 75% seen once. In addition, the sample was reused for a study of human thymus T cells. That paper states: Resections were taken during corrective heart surgery, and the thymus tissue came from these.

This receptor was taken from a girl under three years old with a congenital heart defect. The V gene is TRBV7-8, the J gene TRBJ2-7, with TRBD1 matching 8 bases. Sequencing was performed on thymocytes. CDR3 residues: CASSPCCRDRKRQYF. The DNA of the CDR3 is TGTGCCAGCAGCCCGTGCTGCCGGGACAGGAAAAGGCAGTACTTC.